What follows are 28 T cell receptor beta chains derived from one specimen sequenced in a study of blood T cells in healthy people across ages. A second PCR of about 6 to 12 cycles used a sample-barcoded 5' primer and a J-beta primer mix. TCRdb analysed the 5' RACE reads with MiXCR anew, one entry per CDR3 protein. This repertoire shows about 1.8 million distinct CDR3 sequences, 49% found once; its top ten account for less than 2.5%. The sequenced sample consisted of blood. These TCRs come from a middle-aged woman in good health.

The table lists this clonotype with a few counts. The rearrangement uses TRBV28 and TRBJ2-3, with 15 bases identical to TRBD2. Trimming cost V 10 bases and J 4 bases; bases outside gene matches: 6. Germline CDR1 reads MDHEN; CDR2 reads SYDVKM. There are 15 residues in the CDR3. CDR3 in amino acids: CATRTSGGASDTQYF. CDR3 in DNA: TGTGCCACCAGGACTAGCGGGGGGGCCTCAGATACGCAGTATTTT.

This clonotype was seen more than once but under ten times. The chain links TRBV12-3 or TRBV12-4 to TRBJ2-4; D gene ambiguous. The CDR3 length is 12 residues. Trimming took off 3 bases at V and 13 bases at J, with 13 bases between the two ends. The CDR3 loop reads CASSFITEEQYF. In nucleotides, the CDR3 is TGTGCCAGCAGTTTCATTACGGAAGAGCAGTACTTC.

V gene TRBV20-1 combines with J gene TRBJ2-7; D is ambiguous. Trimming removed 6 bases from V and 0 bases from J, with 9 bases in between. This CDR3 comprises 12 residues. Germline CDR1 is DFQATT and CDR2 is SNEGSKA (reference sequence). The CDR3 region has the DNA TGCAGTGCCAACCCGTACTCCTACGAGCAGTACTTC. Translated: CSANPYSYEQYF.

The gene calls are TRBV28 and TRBJ2-3; the D gene could be TRBD1 or TRBD2 (7 bases each). Germline CDR1 MDHEN, CDR2 SYDVKM. Trimming removed 6 bases at V and 5 bases at J, with 15 bases between. This CDR3 is built from 14 residues. In DNA form, the CDR3 reads TGTGCCAGCAGGAGTACAGGGGAGGGAGATACGCAGTATTTT. It is translated as CASRSTGEGDTQYF.

This clonotype showed up just once. The CDR3 here is CASSRQTNYEQYF. DNA for the CDR3: TGTGCCAGCAGTCGCCAGACCAACTACGAGCAGTACTTC. The chain employs TRBV27 and TRBJ2-7; D is undetermined. Trimming pared 5 bases from V and 3 bases from J, leaving 11 bases between. Germline loops: CDR1 MNHEY, CDR2 SMNVEV (reference sequence). This CDR3 comprises 13 residues.

The chain employs TRBV2 and TRBJ1-2; D is ambiguous. Trimming pared 3 bases from V and 5 bases from J, leaving 10 bases between. The CDR3 has 13 residues. Per the germline V gene, CDR1 is SNHLY and CDR2 is FYNNEI. CDR3 DNA: TGTGCCAGCAGTGAGAATGAGATTTATGGCTACACCTTC. It is translated as CASSENEIYGYTF.

The V gene is TRBV21-1, the J gene TRBJ2-5; TRBD1 was called by the table and not checked on the DNA. TRBV21-1 is assigned pseudogene status. CDR3 length equals 14 residues. For the CDR3, the DNA is TGTGCCAGCAGCAAAAGGAACAGGAAAGAGACCCAGTACTTC. Protein product: CASSKRNRKETQYF.

This chain joins TRBV2 and TRBJ1-4, with 11 nucleotides matching TRBD1. V was clipped by 7 bases and J by 5 bases; unmatched bases: 3. This CDR3 spans 14 amino acids. The germline CDR1 and CDR2 sequences are SNHLY and FYNNEI. CDR3 in DNA: TGTGCCAGCATTCGGGACAGGGGGAATGAAAAACTGTTTTTT. Protein sequence: CASIRDRGNEKLFF.

This chain links TRBV7-4 with TRBJ1-5, with 7 bases aligning to TRBD1. The CDR3 is 18 amino acids. With V trimmed by 2 bases and J by 4 bases, 14 bases remained unmatched. CDR1 is SGHVT and CDR2 is SQSDAQ in the germline V gene. DNA of the CDR3: TGTGCCAGCAGCTTATCAGGGGGAGGTTTGGGTCTTAATCAGCCCCAGCATTTT. It codes for CASSLSGGGLGLNQPQHF.

The CDR3 bases are TGCGCCAGCAGCTTGTGGCCAGCCAGCTCCTACAATGAGCAGTTCTTC. This gives the protein CASSLWPASSYNEQFF. V usage is TRBV5-1 and J usage is TRBJ2-1, with D hard to call. Trimming shortened V by 1 base and J by 0 bases, and 11 bases separated the two germline ends. The germline V gene has CDR1 SGHRS and CDR2 YFSETQ. The CDR3 runs 16 residues.

This clonotype is a singleton in its sample. The rearrangement joins TRBV5-1 to TRBJ1-5; perhaps TRBD1 as D (5 bases). This CDR3 is 14 amino acids long. The V gene's germline CDR1 is SGHRS and CDR2 YFSETQ. Between the trimmed V and J ends, which lost 4 bases and 3 bases, there was a span of 11 bases. DNA for the CDR3: TGCGCCAGCAGCATTGCAGGGCTCAATCAGCCCCAGCATTTT. Translated: CASSIAGLNQPQHF.

This clonotype has more than one count but fewer than ten. The chain employs TRBV4-3 and TRBJ1-2; D is possibly TRBD1 (5 bases). Germline CDR1 is LGHNA and CDR2 is YSLEER. This CDR3 region has 14 residues. V gave up 0 bases and J gave up 7 bases, with 12 bases separating them. The CDR3 bases are TGCGCCAGCAGCCAAGATTCAGGGATCGGTGGCTACACCTTC. Amino acid sequence: CASSQDSGIGGYTF.

In the case of this clonotype: An end of the junction differs from the germline gene, which may be a read error. The chain uses TRBV3-1 and TRBJ2-6; D possibly corresponds to TRBD1 (5 bases). The CDR3 extends over 15 amino acids. The germline CDR1 and CDR2 sequences are LGHDT and YNNKEL (reference sequence). The CDR3 is CASSPQGPGTNVLTF. In DNA, the CDR3 is TGTGCCAGCAGCCCGCAGGGTCCTGGGACCAACGTCCTGACTTTC.

This rearrangement joins TRBV6-2 or TRBV6-3 to TRBJ2-5; 8 bases fit TRBD2. The CDR3 consists of 15 residues. V shed 10 bases and J 4 bases; nucleotides not matched to a gene: 14. Per germline, CDR1 MNHEY and CDR2 SVGEGT. As DNA, the CDR3 is TGTGCCACCTCGGGAGGGGTCCCGCTTTTAGAGACCCAGTACTTC. This codes for CATSGGVPLLETQYF.

The DNA for the CDR3 is TGTGCCAGCAGTTACTCCTCCGGACAGGGAAGCTCCTACAATGAGCAGTTCTTC. The encoded protein is CASSYSSGQGSSYNEQFF. The V call is TRBV6-2 or TRBV6-3, the J call TRBJ2-1, with 8 bases fitting TRBD1. This CDR3 has 18 residues. J lost 0 bases, V lost 0 bases, and 7 bases had no gene match. Germline lookup yields CDR1 MNHEY and CDR2 SVGEGT.

This clonotype was picked up a small number of times. V is TRBV6-1 and J is TRBJ2-4; 7 bases map to TRBD1. Germline assignment: CDR1 MNHNS and CDR2 SASEGT. This CDR3 region has 13 residues. V was clipped by 8 bases and J by 0 bases; unmatched bases: 1. CDR3 residues: CASGTVAKNIQYF. CDR3 coding DNA: TGTGCCAGCGGGACAGTAGCCAAAAACATTCAGTACTTC.

The J gene is TRBJ2-4, the V gene TRBV10-3; no definite D call. The J call is uncertain, as TRBJ2-5 better fits the DNA end. There are 13 residues in the CDR3. The germline gives CDR1 ENHRY, CDR2 SYGVKD. The CDR3 DNA sequence: TGTGCCATCAGTGGCCGTACCCAAGAGACCCAGTACTTC. Translation gives CAISGRTQETQYF.

The V call is TRBV29-1, the J call TRBJ2-1; possibly TRBD2 for D (6 bases). The germline V gene has CDR1 SQVTM and CDR2 ANQGSEA. V was cut by 6 bases and J by 6 bases, with 15 bases left in between. The CDR3 sequence is 13 residues long. The CDR3 DNA reads TGCAGCGTCGGGACTCGAAAGGGCAATGAGCAGTTCTTC. It is translated as CSVGTRKGNEQFF.

The rearrangement uses TRBV10-3 and TRBJ2-3; TRBD2 aligns across 8 bases. After removal of 10 bases from V and 4 bases from J, the junction contained 13 bases not matched to a gene. This CDR3 has 15 amino acids. CDR1 ENHRY and CDR2 SYGVKD come from the germline V gene. The CDR3 reads CASHWLAGRADTQYF. The CDR3 bases are TGTGCCAGTCACTGGTTAGCGGGGAGAGCAGATACGCAGTATTTT.

V usage is TRBV2 and J usage is TRBJ1-2; 11 bases are shared with TRBD1. The germline V gene encodes CDR1 SNHLY and CDR2 FYNNEI. The CDR3 length is 14 residues. V lost 4 bases to trimming and J lost 7 bases; unmatched junction nucleotides: 5. The CDR3 loop reads CASSVRDRGFGYTF. As DNA, the CDR3 is TGTGCCAGCAGTGTCAGGGACAGGGGGTTTGGCTACACCTTC.

About this clonotype itself: One end of the junction is discordant with germline, which a read error may explain. V usage is TRBV28 and J usage is TRBJ2-7; 8 bases are a match to TRBD2. The CDR3 is 13 residues long. Germline lookup yields CDR1 MDHEN and CDR2 SYDVKM. The CDR3, as DNA: TGTGCCAGCAGGCTAGCGGGTCCCTACGAGCGGTACTTC. Protein: CASRLAGPYERYF.

The chain joins TRBV6-2 or TRBV6-3 to TRBJ2-7; D is unresolved. The CDR3 consists of 12 residues. V dropped 10 bases and J dropped 0 bases, with 10 bases sitting between them. Germline CDR1 and CDR2: MNHEY and SVGEGT. The CDR3, as DNA: TGTGCCACTTCCCCGCTCTCCTACGAGCAGTACTTC. This sequence encodes CATSPLSYEQYF.

V is TRBV6-6 and J is TRBJ2-1; D unclear. Trimming stripped 2 bases from V and 7 bases from J, with 15 bases between. This CDR3 has 15 residues. The germline gives CDR1 MNHNY, CDR2 SVGAGI (reference sequence). The CDR3 bases are TGTGCCAGCAGTTACGACCGAATCCCAAGGAATGAGCAGTTCTTC. Protein product: CASSYDRIPRNEQFF.

The CDR3 spells CASSPARYNEQFF. CDR3 sequence (DNA): TGTGCCAGCAGCCCCGCGCGGTACAATGAGCAGTTCTTC. The chain recombines TRBV11-3 with TRBJ2-1; D remains ambiguous. V was clipped by 5 bases and J by 4 bases, with 9 bases between them. CDR1 SGHNT and CDR2 YENEEA come from the germline V gene. This CDR3 is 13 amino acids long.

The J gene is TRBJ2-7, the V gene TRBV6-5; 10 positions match TRBD1. The J call could be wrong; TRBJ2-5 is a better fit for the DNA end. This CDR3 is 15 amino acids long. Germline V gene lookup returns CDR1 MNHEY and CDR2 SVGAGI. In nucleotides, the CDR3 is TGTGCCAGCAGTCAAAGGGACAGGGGTAGGGAGACCCAGTACTTC. Translated: CASSQRDRGRETQYF.

The CDR3 DNA reads TGTGCCAGCAGTGCCGGGGGTCGGGGTAGGGAGCAGTACTTC. It is translated as CASSAGGRGREQYF. The chain recombines TRBV2 with TRBJ2-5; tentative D call: TRBD2 (6 bases). The CDR3 totals 14 residues. Germline CDR1 reads SNHLY; CDR2 reads FYNNEI. The germline V and J ends were trimmed by 4 bases and 11 bases, with 20 bases remaining between them.

This clonotype was counted only a few times. This rearrangement joins TRBV7-6 to TRBJ2-3; D gene ambiguous. The germline gives CDR1 SGHVS, CDR2 FNYEAQ. The V gene lost 2 bases and the J gene lost 1 base, with 10 bases spanning the gap. The CDR3 spans 15 residues. The CDR3 sequence: CASSLFYSRTDTQYF. The CDR3 DNA follows: TGTGCCAGCAGCTTATTTTACAGCCGCACAGATACGCAGTATTTT.

This chain joins TRBV20-1 and TRBJ1-1; D unclear. This CDR3 spans 11 amino acids. Per germline, CDR1 DFQATT and CDR2 SNEGSKA (reference sequence). The CDR3 region has the DNA TGCAGATCGCAATTGAACACTGAAGCTTTCTTT. Its translation: CRSQLNTEAFF.